The clone carrying this T cell receptor (beta chain) was counted a few times. Trimming shortened V by 6 bases and J by 0 bases, and 12 bases separated the two germline ends. The CDR3 is 16 residues long. Germline V gives CDR1 MNHEY, CDR2 SMNVEV (reference sequence). TCRdb used MiXCR to reprocess the 5' RACE reads, holding one entry per CDR3 protein. Of around 66,000 distinct CDR3 sequences in the sample, approximately 6.3% were seen once. The time point: sample taken at primary tumor resection. Donors were roughly 70 untreated early-stage non-small cell lung cancer patients. In each case, whole RNA from tumor, nontumor lung or frozen PBMC was sequenced unsorted. The data were taken from a study of spatial heterogeneity in lung cancer.

The specimen comprised PBMCs, sampled at surgery. The J gene is TRBJ2-6, the V gene TRBV27, with D perhaps TRBD2 (6 bases). The sequence derives from a female donor with early-stage non-small cell lung cancer. The CDR3 here is CASRIDGSSGANVLTF. CDR3 nucleotide sequence: TGTGCCAGCAGGATCGACGGGAGCTCTGGGGCCAACGTCCTGACTTTC.